One and the same sample provided the 10 T cell receptor beta chains below, sequenced in a study of cytomegalovirus exposure and HLA in healthy donors. PCR employed 60 Vbeta and 13 Jbeta primers. The data were produced by immunoSEQ multiplex PCR, yet TCRdb's version contains in-frame clones alone and is incomplete. The sample has nearly 65,000 clones; 73% are singletons. Material for sequencing was PBMCs. The receptors come from a man aged 50 to 59 in good health and CMV-seronegative.

This rearrangement joins TRBV27 to TRBJ1-3, with a tentative D call TRBD1 (6 bases). V shed 0 bases and J shed 6 bases, with 12 bases lying between them. CDR3 length equals 15 residues. Germline V gene sequence: CDR1 MNHEY, CDR2 SMNVEV (reference sequence). This CDR3 reads CASSLSARGENTIYF. The CDR3 nucleotides read TGTGCCAGCAGTTTATCGGCCAGGGGTGAAAACACCATATATTTT.

A few counts support this clone. The V and J genes are TRBV10-2 and TRBJ2-3, with 11 bases identical to TRBD2. Germline V gene lookup returns CDR1 WSHSY and CDR2 SAAADI. Germline trimming cut 7 bases from V and 1 base from J; bases unmatched to any gene: 4. The CDR3 has 15 residues. DNA for the CDR3: TGCGCCAGCACAAAGGGACTAGCGGGCACAGATACGCAGTATTTT. Protein sequence: CASTKGLAGTDTQYF.

J is TRBJ2-7 and V is TRBV5-1; possible D gene TRBD1, 6 bases. The CDR3 totals 14 residues. Between the trimmed V and J ends, which lost 0 bases and 3 bases, there was a span of 10 bases. Germline assignment: CDR1 SGHRS and CDR2 YFSETQ. CDR3 DNA: TGCGCCAGCAGCTTGGATAGGGGGTTCTACGAGCAGTACTTC. This gives the protein CASSLDRGFYEQYF.

This chain uses TRBV30 with TRBJ2-3, with TRBD2 as a possible D gene (5 bases). Trimming removed 0 bases at V and 2 bases at J, with 12 bases between. CDR3 length equals 15 residues. Germline V gene lookup returns CDR1 GTSNPN and CDR2 SVGIG (reference sequence). The CDR3, as DNA: TGTGCCTGGAGTGTATGGGGTAGCGACACAGATACGCAGTATTTT. This sequence encodes CAWSVWGSDTDTQYF.

The chain combines TRBV11-2 with TRBJ2-7, with TRBD1 matching 8 bases. V shed 5 bases and J 4 bases; nucleotides not matched to a gene: 10. The germline V gene encodes CDR1 SGHAT and CDR2 FQNNGV. The CDR3 has 15 amino acids. The CDR3 loop is CASSNRGVTGYEQYF. DNA for the CDR3: TGTGCCAGCAGCAACAGGGGGGTAACAGGATACGAGCAGTACTTC.

This clone has more than one count but fewer than ten. The V and J genes are TRBV2 and TRBJ1-5; 7 nucleotides align to TRBD1. V shed 6 bases, J shed 1 base, and the junction held 3 bases outside the gene matches. Germline V CDR1 and CDR2: SNHLY, FYNNEI. The CDR3 length is 14 residues. The CDR3 sequence is CASRGQNSNQPQHF. CDR3 coding DNA: TGTGCCAGCAGGGGACAGAACAGCAATCAGCCCCAGCATTTT.

The chain links TRBV7-8 to TRBJ2-7; TRBD1 matches at 9 bases. The V gene's germline CDR1 is SGHVS and CDR2 FQNEAQ. V shed 4 bases, J shed 2 bases, and the junction held 9 bases outside the gene matches. This CDR3 is built from 16 residues. CDR3 sequence (DNA): TGTGCCAGCAGCTCACCCGGGACAGGGTCCCCCTACGAGCAGTACTTC. It codes for CASSSPGTGSPYEQYF.

The chain is built from TRBV5-1 and TRBJ1-1, with a possible D match to TRBD1 (5 bases). The CDR3 is 13 residues long. Germline assignment: CDR1 SGHRS and CDR2 YFSETQ. Trimming left V 2 bases short and J 6 bases short, with 11 bases between. The CDR3 sequence is CASSFGGRAEAFF. The CDR3, as DNA: TGCGCCAGCAGCTTCGGGGGACGAGCTGAAGCTTTCTTT.

The gene calls are TRBV11-2 and TRBJ2-2; the D gene is possibly TRBD1 (6 bases). V lost 2 bases and J lost 6, with 16 bases in between. The CDR3 extends over 16 amino acids. CDR1 SGHAT and CDR2 FQNNGV come from the germline V gene. CDR3 amino acids: CASSLNPGATPGELFF. CDR3 sequence (DNA): TGTGCCAGCAGCTTAAACCCAGGGGCCACACCCGGGGAGCTGTTTTTT. The complete variable domain, with remaining parts taken from reference TRBV11-2 and TRBJ2-2, reads EAGVAQSPRYKIIEKRQSVAFWCNPISGHATLYWYQQILGQGPKLLIQFQNNGVVDDSQLPKDRFSAERLKGVDSTLKIQPAKLEDSAVYLCASSLNPGATPGELFFGEGSRLTVL.

This clone was detected once. Other DNA sequences within the sample encode an identical CDR3. The chain has TRBV11-2 and TRBJ1-1, with TRBD1 matching 8 bases. Germline loops: CDR1 SGHAT, CDR2 FQNNGV. V lost 4 bases and J lost 4; bases outside the gene matches: 2. There are 13 residues in the CDR3. CDR3 sequence reads: CASSSDRGTEAFF. The CDR3 DNA reads as TGTGCCAGCAGCTCCGACAGGGGCACTGAAGCTTTCTTT. The full variable domain, with the rest looked up from reference TRBV11-2 and TRBJ1-1, is EAGVAQSPRYKIIEKRQSVAFWCNPISGHATLYWYQQILGQGPKLLIQFQNNGVVDDSQLPKDRFSAERLKGVDSTLKIQPAKLEDSAVYLCASSSDRGTEAFFGQGTRLTVV.